The 2 T cell receptor beta chains given below trace back to one sample, sequenced in a study of blood T cell repertoires in COVID-19. This table comes from immunoSEQ multiplex PCR, and its TCRdb copy is limited to in-frame clones, with some not included. Altogether under 150,000 clones are present, about 83% being singletons, with the ten largest covering about 9.6%. Material: peripheral blood. All receptors come from a middle-aged man with active or convalescent COVID-19.

This clone showed up just once. The chain employs TRBV18 and TRBJ1-1, with 9 positions matching TRBD1. CDR1 and CDR2 from the germline V gene are KGHSH and LQKENI. The ends lost 4 bases at V and 13 bases at J; junction bases unmatched: 10. The CDR3 is 13 amino acids. The CDR3, as DNA: TGTGCCAGCTCACTTGACAGGGGGGGAGAGGTTTTCTTT. Protein sequence: CASSLDRGGEVFF. Based on the CDR3 plus reference TRBV18 and TRBJ1-1, the full variable domain is NAGVMQNPRHLVRRRGQEARLRCSPMKGHSHVYWYRQLPEEGLKFMVYLQKENIIDESGMPKERFSAEFPKEGPSILRIQQVVRGDSAAYFCASSLDRGGEVFFGQGTRLTVV.

There are a few counts of this clone. V is TRBV6-2 or TRBV6-3 and J is TRBJ2-2; TRBD2 matches 14 bases. Germline CDR1 is MNHEY and CDR2 is SVGEGT. V dropped 0 bases and J dropped 0; count of bases not matched to a gene: 0. The CDR3 has 18 residues. CDR3 nucleotide sequence: TGTGCCAGCAGTTACTCGACTAGCGGGGGGGCGAACACCGGGGAGCTGTTTTTT. Protein product: CASSYSTSGGANTGELFF.